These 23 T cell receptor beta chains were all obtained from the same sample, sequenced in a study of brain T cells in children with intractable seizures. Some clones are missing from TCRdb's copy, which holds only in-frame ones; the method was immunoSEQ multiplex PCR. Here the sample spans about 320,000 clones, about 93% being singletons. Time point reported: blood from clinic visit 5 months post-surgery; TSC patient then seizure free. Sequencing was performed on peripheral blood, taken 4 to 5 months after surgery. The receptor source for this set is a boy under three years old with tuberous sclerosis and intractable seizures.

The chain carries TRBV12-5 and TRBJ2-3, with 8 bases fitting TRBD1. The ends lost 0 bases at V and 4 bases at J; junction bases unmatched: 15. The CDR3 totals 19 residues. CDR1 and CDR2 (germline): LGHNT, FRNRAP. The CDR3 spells CASGLVLRSGQAVSDTQYF. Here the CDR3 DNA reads TGTGCTAGTGGTTTGGTATTGAGATCGGGACAGGCGGTATCAGATACGCAGTATTTT.

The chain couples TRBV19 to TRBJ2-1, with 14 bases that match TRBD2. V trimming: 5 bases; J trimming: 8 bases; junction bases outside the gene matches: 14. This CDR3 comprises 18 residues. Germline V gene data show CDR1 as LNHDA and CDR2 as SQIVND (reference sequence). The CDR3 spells CASSAGTSGRSLPHEQFF. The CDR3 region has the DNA TGTGCCAGTAGTGCCGGGACTAGCGGGAGAAGCCTGCCGCATGAGCAGTTCTTC.

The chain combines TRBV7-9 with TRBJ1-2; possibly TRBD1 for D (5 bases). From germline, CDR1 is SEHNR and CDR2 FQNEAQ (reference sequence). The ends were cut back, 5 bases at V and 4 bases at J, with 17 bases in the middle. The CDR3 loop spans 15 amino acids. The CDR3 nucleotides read TGTGCCAGCAGCCGGGGGGGACTGTCCTGCTATGGCTACACCTTC. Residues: CASSRGGLSCYGYTF.

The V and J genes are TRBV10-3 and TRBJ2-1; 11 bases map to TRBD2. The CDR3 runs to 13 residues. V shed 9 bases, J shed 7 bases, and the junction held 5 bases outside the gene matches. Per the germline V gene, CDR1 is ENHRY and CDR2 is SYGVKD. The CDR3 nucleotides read TGTGCCATTCCCGGGACTAGCGGAAATGAGCAGTTCTTC. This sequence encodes CAIPGTSGNEQFF.

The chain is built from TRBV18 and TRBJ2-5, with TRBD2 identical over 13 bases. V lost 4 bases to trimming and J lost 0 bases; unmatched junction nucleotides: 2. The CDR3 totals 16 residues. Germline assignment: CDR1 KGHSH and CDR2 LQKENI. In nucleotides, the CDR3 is TGTGCCAGCTCACAGGGACTAGCGGGGAACCAAGAGACCCAGTACTTC. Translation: CASSQGLAGNQETQYF.

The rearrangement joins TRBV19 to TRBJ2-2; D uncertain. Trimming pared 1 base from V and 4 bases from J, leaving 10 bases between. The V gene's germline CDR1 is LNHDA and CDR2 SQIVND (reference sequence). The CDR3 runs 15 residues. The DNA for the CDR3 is TGTGCCAGTAGTATAGCCCCGTTGAGCACCGGGGAGCTGTTTTTT. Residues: CASSIAPLSTGELFF.

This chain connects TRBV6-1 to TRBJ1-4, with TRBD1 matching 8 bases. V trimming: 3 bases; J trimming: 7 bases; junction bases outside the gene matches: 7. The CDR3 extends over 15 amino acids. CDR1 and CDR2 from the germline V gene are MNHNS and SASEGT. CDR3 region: CASSEMDRVGEKLFF. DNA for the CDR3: TGTGCCAGCAGTGAGATGGACAGGGTTGGTGAAAAACTGTTTTTT.

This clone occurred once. The CDR3 region is CAIQDRGAGYTF. In DNA form, the CDR3 reads TGTGCCATCCAAGACAGGGGGGCTGGCTACACCTTC. The chain combines TRBV10-3 with TRBJ1-2; 9 bases agree with TRBD1. Unmatched junction bases numbered 5, after V lost 8 bases and J lost 7 bases. Germline CDR1 and CDR2: ENHRY and SYGVKD. There are 12 residues in the CDR3.

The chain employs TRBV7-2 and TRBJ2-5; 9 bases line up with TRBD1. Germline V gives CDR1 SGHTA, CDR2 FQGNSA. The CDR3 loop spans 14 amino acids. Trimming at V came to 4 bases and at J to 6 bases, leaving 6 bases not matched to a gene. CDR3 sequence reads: CASSSGTGTKTQYF. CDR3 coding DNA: TGTGCCAGCAGCTCCGGGACAGGGACAAAGACCCAGTACTTC.

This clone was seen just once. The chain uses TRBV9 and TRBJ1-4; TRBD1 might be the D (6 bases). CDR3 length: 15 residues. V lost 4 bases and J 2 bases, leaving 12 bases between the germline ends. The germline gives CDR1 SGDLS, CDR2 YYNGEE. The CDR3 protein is CASSPAGATNEKLFF. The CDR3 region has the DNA TGTGCCAGCAGCCCCGCAGGGGCCACTAATGAAAAACTGTTTTTT.

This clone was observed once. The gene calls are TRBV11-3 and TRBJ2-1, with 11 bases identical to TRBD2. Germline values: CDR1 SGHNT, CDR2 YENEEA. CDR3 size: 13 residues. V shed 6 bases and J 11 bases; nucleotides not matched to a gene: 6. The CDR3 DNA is TGTGCCAGCAGACCGGGACTAGCGGAAAAGCAGTTCTTC. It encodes CASRPGLAEKQFF.

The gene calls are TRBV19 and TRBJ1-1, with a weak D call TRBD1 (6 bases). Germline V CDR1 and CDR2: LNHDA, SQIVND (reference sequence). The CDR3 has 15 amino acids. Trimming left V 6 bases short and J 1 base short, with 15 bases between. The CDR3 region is CASRRSSTGNTEAFF. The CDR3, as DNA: TGTGCCAGTAGGCGTTCTTCGACAGGGAACACTGAAGCTTTCTTT.

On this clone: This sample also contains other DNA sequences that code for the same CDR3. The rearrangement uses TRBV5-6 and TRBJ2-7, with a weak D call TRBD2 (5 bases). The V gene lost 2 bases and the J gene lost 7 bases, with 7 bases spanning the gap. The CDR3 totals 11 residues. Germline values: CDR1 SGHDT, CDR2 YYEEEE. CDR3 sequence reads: CASSFRGEQYF. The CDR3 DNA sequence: TGTGCCAGCAGCTTCCGAGGGGAGCAGTACTTC.

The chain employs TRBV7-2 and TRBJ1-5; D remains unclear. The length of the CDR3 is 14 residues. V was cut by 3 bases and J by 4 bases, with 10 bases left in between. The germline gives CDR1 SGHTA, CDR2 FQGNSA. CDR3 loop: CASSFSEGNQPQHF. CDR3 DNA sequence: TGTGCCAGCAGCTTCAGCGAAGGGAATCAGCCCCAGCATTTT.

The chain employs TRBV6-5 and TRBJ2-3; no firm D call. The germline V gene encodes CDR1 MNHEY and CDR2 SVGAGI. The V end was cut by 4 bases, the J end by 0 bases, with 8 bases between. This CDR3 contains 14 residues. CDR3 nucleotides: TGTGCCAGCAGTTTCATGCGAAGCACAGATACGCAGTATTTT. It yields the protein CASSFMRSTDTQYF.

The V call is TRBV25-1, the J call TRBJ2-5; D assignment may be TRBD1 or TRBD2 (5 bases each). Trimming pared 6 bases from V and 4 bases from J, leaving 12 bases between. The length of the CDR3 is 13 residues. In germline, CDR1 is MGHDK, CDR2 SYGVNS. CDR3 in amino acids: CASSSWGRETQYF. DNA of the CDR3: TGTGCCAGCAGCAGTTGGGGGAGAGAGACCCAGTACTTC.

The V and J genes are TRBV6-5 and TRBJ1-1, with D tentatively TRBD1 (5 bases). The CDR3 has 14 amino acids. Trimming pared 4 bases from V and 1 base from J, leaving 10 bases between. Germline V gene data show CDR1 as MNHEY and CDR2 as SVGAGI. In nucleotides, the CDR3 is TGTGCCAGCAGTTTATCAACAGGGAACACTGAAGCTTTCTTT. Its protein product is CASSLSTGNTEAFF.

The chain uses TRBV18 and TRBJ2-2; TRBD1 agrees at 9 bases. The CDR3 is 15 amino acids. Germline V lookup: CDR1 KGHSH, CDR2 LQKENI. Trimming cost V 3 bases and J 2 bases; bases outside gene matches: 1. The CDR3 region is CASSPGQGNTGELFF. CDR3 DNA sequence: TGTGCCAGCTCACCGGGACAGGGTAACACCGGGGAGCTGTTTTTT.

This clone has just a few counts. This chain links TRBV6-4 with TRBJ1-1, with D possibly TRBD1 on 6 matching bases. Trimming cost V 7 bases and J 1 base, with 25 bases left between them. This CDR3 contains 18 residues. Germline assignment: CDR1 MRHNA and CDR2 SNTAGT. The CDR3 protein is CASTWRGTFLLRNTEAFF. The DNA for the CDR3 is TGTGCCAGCACCTGGAGGGGGACCTTCCTTTTAAGGAACACTGAAGCTTTCTTT.

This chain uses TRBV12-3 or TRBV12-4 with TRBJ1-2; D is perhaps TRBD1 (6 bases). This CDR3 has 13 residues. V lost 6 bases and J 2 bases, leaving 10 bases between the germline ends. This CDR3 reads CASSYGQNYGYTF. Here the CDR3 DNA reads TGTGCCAGCAGCTACGGACAGAACTATGGCTACACCTTC.

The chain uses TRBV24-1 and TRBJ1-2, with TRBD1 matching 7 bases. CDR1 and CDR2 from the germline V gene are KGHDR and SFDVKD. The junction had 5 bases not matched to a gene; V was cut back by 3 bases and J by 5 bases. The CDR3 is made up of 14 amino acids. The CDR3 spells CATSDPGQQYGYTF. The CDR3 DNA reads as TGTGCCACCAGTGATCCGGGACAGCAATATGGCTACACCTTC.

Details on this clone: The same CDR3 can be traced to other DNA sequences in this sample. For the CDR3, the DNA is TGCGCCAGCAGCCACCGGGACAGGGGATACGAGCAGTACTTC. This sequence encodes CASSHRDRGYEQYF. The V gene is TRBV4-1, the J gene TRBJ2-7, with 10 bases lining up with TRBD1. Trimming removed 3 bases from V and 4 bases from J; junction bases left unmatched: 3. Germline V lookup: CDR1 MGHRA, CDR2 YSYEKL. The CDR3 has 14 residues.

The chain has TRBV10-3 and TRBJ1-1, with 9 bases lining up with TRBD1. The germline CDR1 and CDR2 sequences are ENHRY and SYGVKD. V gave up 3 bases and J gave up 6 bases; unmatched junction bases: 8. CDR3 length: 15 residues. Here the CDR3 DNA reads TGTGCCATCAGTGACCCGACAGGGGGTTTCCCTGAAGCTTTCTTT. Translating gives CAISDPTGGFPEAFF.